Below, 10 T cell receptor beta chains from the same sample are listed, as sequenced in a study of T cell responses to AZD1222 COVID-19 vaccine. TCRdb keeps only in-frame clones here, not all; method: immunoSEQ multiplex PCR. The sample has around 100,000 clones, 91% seen once. The starting material was peripheral blood, obtained on day 0 of AZD1222 vaccination. The receptors originated from an adult in good health.

The chain has TRBV7-8 and TRBJ2-7; 9 nucleotides match TRBD1. CDR3 length: 17 residues. J gave up 0 bases and V 5 bases, and 11 bases lay outside the gene matches. The V gene's germline CDR1 is SGHVS and CDR2 FQNEAQ. CDR3 in DNA: TGTGCCAGCAGCCGATCCGGACAGGGGTTTTCCTCCTACGAGCAGTACTTC. Its protein is CASSRSGQGFSSYEQYF. Combining the CDR3 with reference TRBV7-8 and TRBJ2-7 gives the whole variable domain GAGVSQSPRYKVAKRGQDVALRCDPISGHVSLFWYQQALGQGPEFLTYFQNEAQLDKSGLPSDRFFAERPEGSVSTLKIQRTQQEDSAVYLCASSRSGQGFSSYEQYFGPGTRLTVT.

This sequence joins TRBV19 and TRBJ1-2; D gene uncertain. Per the germline V gene, CDR1 is LNHDA and CDR2 is SQIVND (reference sequence). CDR3 length: 14 amino acids. Between the trimmed V and J ends, which lost 9 bases and 1 base, there was a span of 15 bases. CDR3 protein: CASSRETFNYGYTF. CDR3 DNA: TGTGCCAGCTCAAGGGAAACATTTAACTATGGCTACACCTTC.

The rearrangement links TRBV6-5 to TRBJ2-1; 9 nucleotides match TRBD1. Germline loops: CDR1 MNHEY, CDR2 SVGAGI. V lost 2 bases and J lost 7; bases outside the gene matches: 9. CDR3 size: 16 residues. The CDR3 is CASSYKSGTGRNEQFF. CDR3 bases: TGTGCCAGCAGTTACAAATCCGGGACAGGGCGGAATGAGCAGTTCTTC.

The chain recombines TRBV18 with TRBJ2-1; 7 bases line up with TRBD1. Germline CDR1 and CDR2: KGHSH and LQKENI. The trim removed 4 bases at V and 7 bases at J, leaving 4 bases unmatched. This CDR3 has 13 amino acids. This chain's CDR3 is CASSRQGGNEQFF. CDR3 nucleotide sequence: TGTGCCAGCTCACGACAGGGTGGAAATGAGCAGTTCTTC.

V is TRBV6-2 or TRBV6-3 and J is TRBJ2-7; D gene ambiguous. This CDR3 has 17 amino acids. Germline lookup yields CDR1 MNHEY and CDR2 SVGEGT. V was trimmed by 0 bases and J by 5 bases, leaving 20 bases between them. The CDR3 DNA follows: TGTGCCAGCAGTTACTCGAGACTGGCAACTTGGGTAGACGAGCAGTACTTC. This sequence encodes CASSYSRLATWVDEQYF.

The chain uses TRBV28 and TRBJ1-4; weak D call: TRBD1 (6 bases). V was shortened by 6 bases and J by 8 bases, with 16 bases between the two germline ends. Germline loops: CDR1 MDHEN, CDR2 SYDVKM. The CDR3 is 14 residues long. The CDR3 loop is CASSPGGAEEKLFF. CDR3 in DNA: TGTGCCAGCAGCCCGGGGGGGGCTGAGGAAAAACTGTTTTTT.

The chain has TRBV6-5 and TRBJ1-3, with 7 bases lining up with TRBD1. With V trimmed by 9 bases and J by 1 base, 9 bases remained unmatched. Germline loops: CDR1 MNHEY, CDR2 SVGAGI. This CDR3 is built from 15 residues. CDR3 sequence (DNA): TGTGCCAGTCTAAGACAGGGCCGATCTGGAAACACCATATATTTT. Protein product: CASLRQGRSGNTIYF.

V and J are TRBV27 and TRBJ1-2, with 10 positions matching TRBD1. The CDR3 runs to 16 residues. J lost 0 bases, V lost 3 bases, and 4 bases had no gene match. Germline V gene data show CDR1 as MNHEY and CDR2 as SMNVEV (reference sequence). CDR3 loop: CASSLWGQGSNYGYTF. CDR3 DNA: TGTGCCAGCAGTTTGTGGGGACAGGGGTCTAACTATGGCTACACCTTC.

V and J are TRBV18 and TRBJ2-1; D remains unclear. This CDR3 comprises 15 residues. Trimming took off 3 bases at V and 5 bases at J, with 14 bases between the two ends. Germline V gene lookup returns CDR1 KGHSH and CDR2 LQKENI. The CDR3 here is CASSPGPPRHNEQFF. CDR3 nucleotide sequence: TGTGCCAGCTCACCGGGTCCCCCAAGGCACAATGAGCAGTTCTTC.

The rearrangement joins TRBV7-8 to TRBJ1-6; 7 bases are a match to TRBD1. With V trimmed by 3 bases and J by 7 bases, 3 bases remained unmatched. This CDR3 comprises 14 residues. The germline V gene has CDR1 SGHVS and CDR2 FQNEAQ. The CDR3 nucleotides are TGTGCCAGCAGCTTGTTGACAGGGAATTCACCCCTCCACTTT. It yields the protein CASSLLTGNSPLHF.